The 26 T cell receptor beta chains below were found in one sample sequenced in a study of shared clonotypes between healthy human individuals. Clones were read by immunoSEQ multiplex PCR, and TCRdb kept only the in-frame ones, dropping some. Of about 380,000 clones listed, just over 95% are singletons. Sequencing was carried out using memory CD8+ T cells sorted from blood. Subset of the sample: CD45RO+ cells pooled with CCR7-negative TemRA cells. These receptors were collected from a man aged 30 to 39 in good health.

V is TRBV5-4 and J is TRBJ1-1; D might be TRBD1 (5 bases). Germline loops: CDR1 SGHNT, CDR2 YYREEE (reference sequence). This CDR3 spans 12 amino acids. V lost 2 bases to trimming and J lost 10 bases, with 12 bases between them. The DNA for the CDR3 is TGTGCCAGCAGCTTTTTCTGGCAGGGAGCTTTCTTT. Translating it yields CASSFFWQGAFF.

This rearrangement joins TRBV7-9 to TRBJ2-3; 12 bases line up with TRBD2. The ends lost 5 bases at V and 2 bases at J; junction bases unmatched: 14. The germline CDR1 and CDR2 sequences are SEHNR and FQNEAQ (reference sequence). This CDR3 region has 19 residues. The CDR3 nucleotides read TGTGCCAGCAGCCTTCTTCCGGGACTAGCGGGTGCAAACACAGATACGCAGTATTTT. Its protein is CASSLLPGLAGANTDTQYF.

The chain links TRBV6-1 to TRBJ1-6; D remains unclear. CDR1 and CDR2 (germline): MNHNS, SASEGT. Trimming shortened V by 2 bases and J by 7 bases, and 15 bases separated the two germline ends. The CDR3 consists of 16 residues. CDR3 protein: CASSERPRLGNSPLHF. Written as DNA, the CDR3 is TGTGCCAGCAGTGAAAGACCTCGTTTGGGGAATTCACCCCTCCACTTT.

This rearrangement joins TRBV7-8 to TRBJ2-3, with D perhaps TRBD2 (6 bases). CDR3 length: 16 amino acids. V was clipped by 1 base and J by 2 bases, with 13 bases between them. Germline lookup yields CDR1 SGHVS and CDR2 FQNEAQ. The CDR3 DNA reads as TGTGCCAGCAGCTTAGTTGGCGGGGTGAACACAGATACGCAGTATTTT. Residues: CASSLVGGVNTDTQYF.

The chain employs TRBV5-4 and TRBJ2-7; TRBD2 might be the D (5 bases). CDR1 is SGHNT, CDR2 YYREEE, per germline (reference sequence). This CDR3 has 14 amino acids. V was pared by 4 bases and J by 6 bases, with 17 bases between. The CDR3 sequence: CASSHIASQAEQYF. The CDR3 DNA reads as TGTGCCAGCAGCCATATAGCGAGTCAAGCCGAGCAGTACTTC.

The CDR3 DNA follows: TGCAGTGCTAGTAGCGCTACTATGCAGTATTTT. Protein sequence: CSASSATMQYF. The chain uses TRBV20-1 and TRBJ2-3; D is possibly TRBD2 (5 bases). CDR1 and CDR2 from the germline V gene are DFQATT and SNEGSKA (reference sequence). CDR3 length: 11 residues. V was shortened by 3 bases and J by 11 bases, with 12 bases between the two germline ends.

This rearrangement joins TRBV2 to TRBJ2-1; 9 bases map to TRBD2. Looked up from germline, CDR1 is SNHLY and CDR2 is FYNNEI. The junction had 13 bases not matched to a gene; V was cut back by 0 bases and J by 1 base. The CDR3 covers 20 residues. CDR3 region: CASSEASGRPPSGSYNEQFF. DNA for the CDR3: TGTGCCAGCAGTGAAGCCAGCGGGAGGCCCCCTTCGGGGTCCTACAATGAGCAGTTCTTC. Full variable domain (rest looked up from reference TRBV2 and TRBJ2-1): EPEVTQTPSHQVTQMGQEVILRCVPISNHLYFYWYRQILGQKVEFLVSFYNNEISEKSEIFDDQFSVERPDGSNFTLKIRSTKLEDSAMYFCASSEASGRPPSGSYNEQFFGPGTRLTVL.

This chain connects TRBV6-1 to TRBJ2-7; no clear D gene. V lost 6 bases to trimming and J lost 3 bases, with 15 bases between them. Germline loops: CDR1 MNHNS, CDR2 SASEGT. This CDR3 contains 14 residues. The CDR3 loop reads CASSGIQRYYEQYF. The CDR3 DNA reads as TGTGCCAGCAGCGGAATACAACGTTACTACGAGCAGTACTTC.

This chain links TRBV27 with TRBJ1-2; no reliable D call. The CDR3 is 13 residues long. V gave up 4 bases and J gave up 4 bases, with 10 bases separating them. Germline V lookup: CDR1 MNHEY, CDR2 SMNVEV (reference sequence). As DNA, the CDR3 is TGTGCCAGCAGTTCCCGGACGGGCTATGGCTACACCTTC. This gives the protein CASSSRTGYGYTF.

The V call is TRBV25-1, the J call TRBJ2-7, with 7 bases fitting TRBD2. From germline, CDR1 is MGHDK and CDR2 SYGVNS. V shed 8 bases and J 0 bases; nucleotides not matched to a gene: 10. There are 15 residues in the CDR3. CDR3 sequence reads: CASSPGGTNSYEQYF. CDR3 nucleotide sequence: TGTGCCAGCTCCCCCGGCGGGACTAACTCCTACGAGCAGTACTTC.

This chain links TRBV25-1 with TRBJ2-3; D unresolved. The germline gives CDR1 MGHDK, CDR2 SYGVNS. The V and J ends lost 8 bases and 6 bases respectively, with 9 bases between them. The CDR3 is 11 residues long. The CDR3 coding sequence is TGTGCCAGCCTGTTGGGGGATACGCAGTATTTT. This translates into CASLLGDTQYF.

This clone was recorded only once. The rearrangement joins TRBV19 to TRBJ2-7; 7 positions agree with TRBD1. The ends lost 0 bases at V and 2 bases at J; junction bases unmatched: 7. Germline CDR1 is LNHDA and CDR2 is SQIVND (reference sequence). The CDR3 extends over 16 amino acids. The DNA of the CDR3 is TGTGCCAGTAGTATAGATCACTACAGGGGAACCTACGAGCAGTACTTC. Protein sequence: CASSIDHYRGTYEQYF.

The chain couples TRBV29-1 to TRBJ2-7; D may be TRBD2 (7 bases). From germline, CDR1 is SQVTM and CDR2 ANQGSEA. The ends were cut back, 7 bases at V and 5 bases at J, with 15 bases in the middle. The CDR3 runs to 12 residues. The CDR3 sequence is CSALGGGDEQYF. The CDR3 DNA sequence: TGCAGCGCCCTGGGAGGGGGGGACGAGCAGTACTTC.

J is TRBJ2-7 and V is TRBV6-5; a weak D match, TRBD2 (6 bases). The germline V gene encodes CDR1 MNHEY and CDR2 SVGAGI. The V gene lost 3 bases and the J gene lost 3 bases, with 15 bases spanning the gap. The CDR3 is made up of 15 amino acids. In DNA, the CDR3 is TGTGCCAGCAGTTATAGCGGCATGAGGTACTACGAGCAGTACTTC. Translated: CASSYSGMRYYEQYF.

Points on this clone: In the same sample, other DNA sequences code for this CDR3. The CDR3 DNA sequence: TGTGCCAGTAGTGTACAGGGGCGCAATCAGCCCCAGCATTTT. Translating gives CASSVQGRNQPQHF. The J gene is TRBJ1-5, the V gene TRBV19; 7 bases agree with TRBD1. CDR1 is LNHDA, CDR2 SQIVND, per germline (reference sequence). The CDR3 contains 14 residues. V lost 5 bases, J lost 2 bases, and 3 bases stayed unmatched.

V is TRBV28 and J is TRBJ1-3; no reliable D call. Trimming removed 8 bases from V and 0 bases from J, with 17 bases in between. This CDR3 has 16 residues. Germline V gene lookup returns CDR1 MDHEN and CDR2 SYDVKM. This CDR3 is CASSNRRVLSGNTIYF. The CDR3 region has the DNA TGTGCCAGCTCAAACCGGAGGGTCCTCTCTGGAAACACCATATATTTT.

V is TRBV5-1 and J is TRBJ1-4, with D possibly matching TRBD1 (5 bases). The ends were cut back, 0 bases at V and 3 bases at J, with 9 bases in the middle. CDR1 SGHRS and CDR2 YFSETQ come from the germline V gene. The CDR3 loop spans 15 amino acids. In DNA form, the CDR3 reads TGCGCCAGCAGCTTGGGGGGGACCGCTAATGAAAAACTGTTTTTT. Translation: CASSLGGTANEKLFF.

The chain recombines TRBV6-1 with TRBJ1-2; 8 bases are shared with TRBD1. The germline gives CDR1 MNHNS, CDR2 SASEGT. The V and J ends lost 3 bases and 7 bases, in that order; junction bases with no gene match: 4. This CDR3 is built from 13 residues. DNA for the CDR3: TGTGCCAGCAGTGAGCGGACAGGGCTTGGCTACACCTTC. As protein: CASSERTGLGYTF.

A remark on this clone: One junction end does not reproduce the germline sequence, and a read error may be involved. The chain employs TRBV6-1 and TRBJ1-4; a possible D gene is TRBD1 (5 bases). CDR1 and CDR2 (germline): MNHNS, SASEGT. This CDR3 is 15 amino acids long. The CDR3 nucleotides are TGTGCCAGCAGTAAAGCCGGGACGGTGAATGAAAAACTGTTTTTT. Translating gives CASSKAGTVNEKLFF.

The chain links TRBV6-4 to TRBJ1-1; D gene unclear. V gave up 5 bases and J gave up 0 bases, with 10 bases separating them. Germline V gene sequence: CDR1 MRHNA, CDR2 SNTAGT. The CDR3 sequence is 14 residues long. The CDR3, as DNA: TGTGCCAGCAGTCGAGACCCCATGAACACTGAAGCTTTCTTT. Residues: CASSRDPMNTEAFF.

The V and J genes are TRBV5-1 and TRBJ1-1; D is undetermined. V was clipped by 7 bases and J by 1 base, with 8 bases between them. Per germline, CDR1 SGHRS and CDR2 YFSETQ. The CDR3 has 12 amino acids. The CDR3 loop is CASGSQNTEAFF. The DNA of the CDR3 is TGCGCCAGCGGGAGTCAGAACACTGAAGCTTTCTTT.

A single count supports this clone. The gene calls are TRBV27 and TRBJ2-1; TRBD2 agrees at 9 bases. CDR3 length: 17 residues. Germline V gene lookup returns CDR1 MNHEY and CDR2 SMNVEV (reference sequence). After removal of 2 bases from V and 9 bases from J, the junction contained 14 bases not matched to a gene. The CDR3 DNA reads as TGTGCCAGCAGTTTAGCCGGGACTAGCTCCCCAAAGAGTGAGCAGTTCTTC. Amino acids: CASSLAGTSSPKSEQFF.

This sequence joins TRBV30 and TRBJ2-3; 7 bases fit TRBD2. The CDR3 extends over 15 amino acids. With V trimmed by 0 bases and J by 2 bases, 5 bases remained unmatched. CDR1 and CDR2 (germline): GTSNPN, SVGIG (reference sequence). The CDR3 nucleotides read TGTGCCTGGAGTGTCCTTAGGGACTACACAGATACGCAGTATTTT. Its protein is CAWSVLRDYTDTQYF.

V usage is TRBV2 and J usage is TRBJ2-5; the match to TRBD2 covers 12 bases. Per germline, CDR1 SNHLY and CDR2 FYNNEI. The CDR3 spans 15 residues. The ends lost 2 bases at V and 7 bases at J; junction bases unmatched: 5. CDR3 bases: TGTGCCAGCAGTGAAATACTAGCGGGAGGAGGGACCCAGTACTTC. Protein: CASSEILAGGGTQYF.

The CDR3 nucleotides read TGCGCCAGCAGCCCAGGCTTTCGCGGGAGGGTAGACACCGGGGAGCTGTTTTTT. The encoded protein is CASSPGFRGRVDTGELFF. The chain joins TRBV4-1 to TRBJ2-2; 9 nucleotides agree with TRBD2. Trimming at V came to 4 bases and at J to 3 bases, leaving 12 bases not matched to a gene. Germline V CDR1 and CDR2: MGHRA, YSYEKL. The CDR3 is 18 residues long.

This clone was detected only once. This chain connects TRBV4-1 to TRBJ2-5, with a weak D call TRBD1 (5 bases). This CDR3 is built from 16 residues. The germline gives CDR1 MGHRA, CDR2 YSYEKL. The V end lost 1 base, the J end lost 3 bases, and 15 bases lay between the germline ends. This CDR3 is CASSQGTRDWEETQYF. As DNA, the CDR3 is TGCGCCAGCAGCCAAGGGACCAGGGATTGGGAAGAGACCCAGTACTTC.